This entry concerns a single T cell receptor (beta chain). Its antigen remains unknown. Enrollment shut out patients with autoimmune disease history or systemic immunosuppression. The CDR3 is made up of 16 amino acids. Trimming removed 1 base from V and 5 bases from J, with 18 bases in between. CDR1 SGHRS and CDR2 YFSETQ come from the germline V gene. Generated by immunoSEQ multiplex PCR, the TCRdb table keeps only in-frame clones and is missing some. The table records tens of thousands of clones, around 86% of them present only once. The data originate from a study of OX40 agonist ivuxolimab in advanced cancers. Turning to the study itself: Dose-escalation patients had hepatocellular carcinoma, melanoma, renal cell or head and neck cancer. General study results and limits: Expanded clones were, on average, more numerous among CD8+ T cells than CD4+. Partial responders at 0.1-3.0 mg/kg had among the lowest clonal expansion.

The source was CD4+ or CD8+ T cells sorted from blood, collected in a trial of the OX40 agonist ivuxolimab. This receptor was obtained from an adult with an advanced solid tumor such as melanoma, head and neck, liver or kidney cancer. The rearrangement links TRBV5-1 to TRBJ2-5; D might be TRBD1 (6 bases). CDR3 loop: CASSLKTGFTRETQYF. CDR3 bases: TGCGCCAGCAGCTTGAAGACAGGTTTTACACGGGAGACCCAGTACTTC.